This TCR beta chain was identified in a study of OX40 agonist ivuxolimab in advanced cancers. Produced via immunoSEQ multiplex PCR; TCRdb's table is partial and in-frame only. Of 80,000 to 100,000 clones in the sample, 85% to 95% were seen once. This CDR3 contains 14 residues. CDR1 MNHEY and CDR2 SMNVEV come from the germline V gene (reference sequence). V was pared by 4 bases and J by 2 bases, with 12 bases between. The chain uses TRBV27 and TRBJ2-7; D gene unclear. The TCR was taken from an adult with an advanced solid tumor such as melanoma, head and neck, liver or kidney cancer. Sequenced material: CD4+ or CD8+ T cells sorted from blood, taken in a trial of the OX40 agonist ivuxolimab. The CDR3 protein is CASSYQPPPYEQYF. For the CDR3, the DNA is TGTGCCAGCAGTTACCAGCCTCCCCCCTACGAGCAGTACTTC.